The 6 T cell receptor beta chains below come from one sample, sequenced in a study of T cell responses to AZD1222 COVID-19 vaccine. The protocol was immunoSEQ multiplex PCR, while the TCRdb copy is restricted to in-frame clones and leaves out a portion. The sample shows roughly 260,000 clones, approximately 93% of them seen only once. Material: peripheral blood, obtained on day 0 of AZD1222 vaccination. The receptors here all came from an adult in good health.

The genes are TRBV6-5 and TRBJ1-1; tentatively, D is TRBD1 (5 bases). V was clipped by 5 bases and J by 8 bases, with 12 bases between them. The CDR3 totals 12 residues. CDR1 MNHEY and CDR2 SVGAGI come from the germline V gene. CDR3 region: CASSISGKEAFF. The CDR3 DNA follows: TGTGCCAGCAGTATTTCAGGGAAGGAAGCTTTCTTT.

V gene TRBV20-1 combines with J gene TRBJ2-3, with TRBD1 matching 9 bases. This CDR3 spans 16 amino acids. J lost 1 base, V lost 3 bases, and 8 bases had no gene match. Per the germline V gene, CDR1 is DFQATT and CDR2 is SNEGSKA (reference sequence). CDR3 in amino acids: CSASPTGGPRTDTQYF. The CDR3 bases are TGCAGTGCTAGTCCCACAGGGGGCCCGCGCACAGATACGCAGTATTTT.

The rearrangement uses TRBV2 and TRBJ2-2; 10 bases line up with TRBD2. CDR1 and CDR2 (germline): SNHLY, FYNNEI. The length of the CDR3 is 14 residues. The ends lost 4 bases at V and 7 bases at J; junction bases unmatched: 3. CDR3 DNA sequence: TGTGCCAGCAGTGCTAGCGGGAGAGACGGGGAGCTGTTTTTT. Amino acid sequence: CASSASGRDGELFF.

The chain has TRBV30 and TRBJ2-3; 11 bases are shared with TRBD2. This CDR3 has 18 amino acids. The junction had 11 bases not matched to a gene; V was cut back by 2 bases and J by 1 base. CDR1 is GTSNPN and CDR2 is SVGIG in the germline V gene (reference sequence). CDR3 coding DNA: TGTGCCTGGAGTAAGACTAGCGGGATGGGGGGTGGCACAGATACGCAGTATTTT. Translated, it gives CAWSKTSGMGGGTDTQYF.

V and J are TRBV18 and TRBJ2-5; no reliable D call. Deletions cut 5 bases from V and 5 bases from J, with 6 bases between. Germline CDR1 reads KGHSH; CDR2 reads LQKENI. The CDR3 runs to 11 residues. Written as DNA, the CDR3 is TGTGCCAGCTCAACCGGGGAGACCCAGTACTTC. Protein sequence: CASSTGETQYF. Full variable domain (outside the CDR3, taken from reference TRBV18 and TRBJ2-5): NAGVMQNPRHLVRRRGQEARLRCSPMKGHSHVYWYRQLPEEGLKFMVYLQKENIIDESGMPKERFSAEFPKEGPSILRIQQVVRGDSAAYFCASSTGETQYFGPGTRLLVL.

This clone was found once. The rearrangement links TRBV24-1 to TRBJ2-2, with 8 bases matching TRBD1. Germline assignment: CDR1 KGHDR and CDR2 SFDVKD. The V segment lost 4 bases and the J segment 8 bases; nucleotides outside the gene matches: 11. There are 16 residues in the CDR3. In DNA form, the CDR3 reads TGTGCCACCAGTGACCAGGGACAGGACCTTTGGGGGGAGCTGTTTTTT. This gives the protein CATSDQGQDLWGELFF.